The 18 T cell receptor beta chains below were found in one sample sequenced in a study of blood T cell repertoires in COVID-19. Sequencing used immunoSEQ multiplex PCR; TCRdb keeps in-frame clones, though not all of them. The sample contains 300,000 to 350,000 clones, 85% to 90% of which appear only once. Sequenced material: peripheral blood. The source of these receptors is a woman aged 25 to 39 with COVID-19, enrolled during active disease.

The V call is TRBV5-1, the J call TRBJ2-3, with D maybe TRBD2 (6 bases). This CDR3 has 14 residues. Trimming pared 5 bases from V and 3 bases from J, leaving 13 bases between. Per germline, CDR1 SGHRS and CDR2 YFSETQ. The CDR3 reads CASRPAGGTDTQYF. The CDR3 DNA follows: TGCGCCAGCAGGCCAGCGGGTGGGACAGATACGCAGTATTTT. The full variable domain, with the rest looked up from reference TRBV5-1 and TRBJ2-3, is KAGVTQTPRYLIKTRGQQVTLSCSPISGHRSVSWYQQTPGQGLQFLFEYFSETQRNKGNFPGRFSGRQFSNSRSEMNVSTLELGDSALYLCASRPAGGTDTQYFGPGTRLTVL.

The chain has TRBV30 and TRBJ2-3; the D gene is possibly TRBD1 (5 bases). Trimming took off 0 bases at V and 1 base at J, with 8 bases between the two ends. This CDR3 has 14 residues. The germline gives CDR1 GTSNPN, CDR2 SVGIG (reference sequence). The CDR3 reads CAWSVQTGTDTQYF. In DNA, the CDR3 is TGTGCCTGGAGTGTACAGACAGGCACAGATACGCAGTATTTT.

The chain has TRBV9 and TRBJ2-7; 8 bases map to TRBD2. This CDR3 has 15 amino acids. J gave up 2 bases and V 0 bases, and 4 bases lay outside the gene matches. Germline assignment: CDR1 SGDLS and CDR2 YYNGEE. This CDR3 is CASSVAPAGAYEQYF. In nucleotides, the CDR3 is TGTGCCAGCAGCGTAGCACCAGCGGGGGCCTACGAGCAGTACTTC.

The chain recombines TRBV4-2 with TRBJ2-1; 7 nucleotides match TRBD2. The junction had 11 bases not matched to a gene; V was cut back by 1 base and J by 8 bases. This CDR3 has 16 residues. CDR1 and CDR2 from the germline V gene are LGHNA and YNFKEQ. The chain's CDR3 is CASSQVVSREADEQFF. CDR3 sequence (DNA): TGTGCCAGCAGCCAAGTGGTCTCTCGGGAGGCGGATGAGCAGTTCTTC.

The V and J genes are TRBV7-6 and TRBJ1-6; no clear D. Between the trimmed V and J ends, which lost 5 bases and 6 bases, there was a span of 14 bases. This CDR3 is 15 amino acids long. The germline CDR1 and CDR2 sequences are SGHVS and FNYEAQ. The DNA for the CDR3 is TGTGCCAGCAGCCCGAGACCGGGGAGTAATTCACCCCTCCACTTT. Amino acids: CASSPRPGSNSPLHF.

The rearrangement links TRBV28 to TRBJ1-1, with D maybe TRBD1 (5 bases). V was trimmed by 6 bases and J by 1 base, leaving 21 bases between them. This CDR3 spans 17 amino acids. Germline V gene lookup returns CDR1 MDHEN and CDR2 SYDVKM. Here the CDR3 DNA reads TGTGCCAGCAGAGTTGGGGGGATCAGTCCAAGGAACACTGAAGCTTTCTTT. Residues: CASRVGGISPRNTEAFF.

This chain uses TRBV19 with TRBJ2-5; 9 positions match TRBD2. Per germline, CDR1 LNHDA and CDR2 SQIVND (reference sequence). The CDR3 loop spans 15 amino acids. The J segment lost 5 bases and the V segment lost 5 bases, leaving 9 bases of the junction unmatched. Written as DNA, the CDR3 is TGTGCCAGTAGTTCGTTAGCGGGAGCCCTCGAGACCCAGTACTTC. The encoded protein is CASSSLAGALETQYF. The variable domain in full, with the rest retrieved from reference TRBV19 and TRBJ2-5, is DGGITQSPKYLFRKEGQNVTLSCEQNLNHDAMYWYRQDPGQGLRLIYYSQIVNDFQKGDIAEGYSVSREKKESFPLTVTSAQKNPTAFYLCASSSLAGALETQYFGPGTRLLVL.

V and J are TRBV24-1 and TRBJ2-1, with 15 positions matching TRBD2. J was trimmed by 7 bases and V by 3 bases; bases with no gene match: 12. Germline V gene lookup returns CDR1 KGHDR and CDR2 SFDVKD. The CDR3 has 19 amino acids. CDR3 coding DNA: TGTGCCACCAGTGATCTCTCCTCCGGGACTAGCGGGAGGATAAATGAGCAGTTCTTC. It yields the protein CATSDLSSGTSGRINEQFF.

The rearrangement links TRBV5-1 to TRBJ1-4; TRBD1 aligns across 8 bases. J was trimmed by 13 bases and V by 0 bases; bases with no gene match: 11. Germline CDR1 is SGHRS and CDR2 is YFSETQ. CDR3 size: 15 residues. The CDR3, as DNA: TGCGCCAGCAGCTTGGAGCCCGACAGGGGAAAAAGACTGTTTTTT. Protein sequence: CASSLEPDRGKRLFF.

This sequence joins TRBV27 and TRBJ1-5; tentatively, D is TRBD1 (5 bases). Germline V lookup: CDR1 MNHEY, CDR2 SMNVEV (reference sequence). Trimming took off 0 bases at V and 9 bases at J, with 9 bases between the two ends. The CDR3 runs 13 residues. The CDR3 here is CASSLSYRSPQHF. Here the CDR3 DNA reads TGTGCCAGCAGTTTATCATACAGGTCGCCCCAGCATTTT.

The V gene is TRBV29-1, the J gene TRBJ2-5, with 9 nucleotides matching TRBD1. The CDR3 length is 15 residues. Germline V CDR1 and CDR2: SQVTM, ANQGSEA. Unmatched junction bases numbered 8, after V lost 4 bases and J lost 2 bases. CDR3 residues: CSVAGTGRSQETQYF. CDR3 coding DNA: TGCAGCGTTGCCGGGACAGGGAGAAGTCAAGAGACCCAGTACTTC.

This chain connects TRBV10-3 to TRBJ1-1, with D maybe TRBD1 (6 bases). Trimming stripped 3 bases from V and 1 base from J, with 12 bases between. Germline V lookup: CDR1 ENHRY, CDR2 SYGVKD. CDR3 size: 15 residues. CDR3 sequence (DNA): TGTGCCATCAGTGATCGCAGGGGTTCGAACACTGAAGCTTTCTTT. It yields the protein CAISDRRGSNTEAFF.

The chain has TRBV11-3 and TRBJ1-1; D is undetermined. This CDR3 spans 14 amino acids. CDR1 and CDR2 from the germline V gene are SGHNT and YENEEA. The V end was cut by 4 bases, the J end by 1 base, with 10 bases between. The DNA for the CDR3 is TGTGCCAGCAGCTCGCGGGGAAGGAACACTGAAGCTTTCTTT. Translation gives CASSSRGRNTEAFF.

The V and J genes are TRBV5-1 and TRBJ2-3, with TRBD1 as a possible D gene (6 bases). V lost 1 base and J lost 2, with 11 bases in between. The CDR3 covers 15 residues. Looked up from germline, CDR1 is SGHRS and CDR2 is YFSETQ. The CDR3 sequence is CASSLPGASTDTQYF. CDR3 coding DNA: TGCGCCAGCAGCTTGCCAGGGGCCTCCACAGATACGCAGTATTTT.

Here the CDR3 reads CASTTGRFSGNTIYF. CDR3 coding DNA: TGTGCCAGTACGACAGGACGGTTCTCTGGAAACACCATATATTTT. This chain links TRBV2 with TRBJ1-3, with a tentative D call TRBD1 (6 bases). This CDR3 region has 15 residues. Germline V gene data show CDR1 as SNHLY and CDR2 as FYNNEI. The V end lost 9 bases, the J end lost 0 bases, and 15 bases lay between the germline ends.

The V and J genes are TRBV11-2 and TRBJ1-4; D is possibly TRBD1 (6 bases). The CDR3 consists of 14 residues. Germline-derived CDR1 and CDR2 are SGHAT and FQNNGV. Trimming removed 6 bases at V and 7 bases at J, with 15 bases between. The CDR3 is CASRLQGPSEKLFF. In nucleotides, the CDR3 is TGTGCCAGCAGATTACAGGGTCCAAGTGAAAAACTGTTTTTT.

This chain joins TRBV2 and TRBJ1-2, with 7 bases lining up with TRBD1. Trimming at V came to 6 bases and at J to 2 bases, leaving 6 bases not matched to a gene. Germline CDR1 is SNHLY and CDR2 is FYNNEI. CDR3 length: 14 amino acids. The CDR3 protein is CASSPDRQNYGYTF. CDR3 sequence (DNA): TGTGCCAGCAGCCCGGACAGGCAGAACTATGGCTACACCTTC.

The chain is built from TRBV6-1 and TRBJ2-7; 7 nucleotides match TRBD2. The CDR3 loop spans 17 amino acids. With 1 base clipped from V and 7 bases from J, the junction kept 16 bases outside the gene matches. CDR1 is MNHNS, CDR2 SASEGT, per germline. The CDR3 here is CASSEDLAEHFSLEQYF. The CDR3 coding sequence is TGTGCCAGCAGTGAAGACCTAGCGGAACATTTCAGTCTGGAGCAGTACTTC.